This TCR beta chain was obtained from a study of regulatory T cells in long-lasting Graves disease. Study-wide results and limits: There was favoring of TRBV28, TRBJ1-2 and TRBJ2-5 in persistent disease.

Time point reported: persistent/refractory GD, antithyroid drugs over 5 years with positive TRAb. Extracted RNA from PBMCs served as the source of the TCR library. The patient group derived from an endocrinology department in Xi'an, China. EDTA tubes received approximately 9 milliliters of drawn peripheral blood. This clonotype was counted only a few times. The antigen remains unidentified. Library construction for TCR beta used iRepertoire HTBI primers and Arm-PCR of CDR3 regions. TCRdb independently ran MiXCR on the multiplex PCR reads; one entry per CDR3 protein. The repertoire has around 460,000 distinct CDR3 sequences, 22% of them found once; the top ten carry 10% to 15%. This CDR3 is 16 amino acids long. CDR1 is LGHNA, CDR2 YNFKEQ, per germline. The germline V and J ends were trimmed by 0 bases and 3 bases, with 11 bases remaining between them.

Here the sequenced sample was peripheral blood mononuclear cells (PBMCs), taken when the disease was refractory, from a patient treated with antithyroid drugs. The clonotype originates from a female donor with Graves disease. The gene calls are TRBV4-2 and TRBJ2-2; maybe TRBD2 (7 bases). CDR3 amino acids: CASSQEPGGHTGELFF. The CDR3 DNA is TGTGCCAGCAGCCAAGAGCCCGGGGGGCACACCGGGGAGCTGTTTTTT.